The 20 T cell receptor beta chains given below trace back to one sample, sequenced in a study of response to subunit inactivated influenza vaccine. From the RT-PCR reads, TCRdb called clonotypes with MiXCR, one entry per CDR3 protein. The table has 300,000 to 350,000 distinct CDR3 sequences, roughly a fifth seen once; the top ten hold roughly 10%. Source: PBMCs from blood, taken around 22 months after vaccination. These receptors came from a man aged 45 to 75 who received an inactivated influenza vaccine.

The table lists this clonotype with a few counts. V is TRBV5-1 and J is TRBJ2-1, with 8 bases aligning to TRBD1. Per the germline V gene, CDR1 is SGHRS and CDR2 is YFSETQ. After removal of 0 bases from V and 2 bases from J, the junction contained 4 bases not matched to a gene. The CDR3 runs 16 residues. CDR3 region: CASSLAPGGAYNEQFF. The CDR3 DNA is TGCGCCAGCAGCTTGGCCCCAGGGGGCGCCTACAATGAGCAGTTCTTC.

The rearrangement joins TRBV7-9 to TRBJ2-1, with a possible D match to TRBD1 (5 bases). There are 12 residues in the CDR3. Looked up from germline, CDR1 is SEHNR and CDR2 is FQNEAQ (reference sequence). Trimming pared 5 bases from V and 7 bases from J, leaving 9 bases between. Here the CDR3 reads CASSPRQNEQFF. The CDR3 DNA is TGTGCCAGCAGCCCCCGACAGAATGAGCAGTTCTTC.

This clonotype was observed a few times. The chain couples TRBV5-6 to TRBJ1-2; D gene unclear. The CDR3 runs to 15 residues. With 1 base removed from V and 4 bases from J, the gap between germline ends came to 14 bases. Germline CDR1 and CDR2: SGHDT and YYEEEE. CDR3 region: CASSLIGQASYGYTF. The CDR3 bases are TGTGCCAGCAGCTTGATAGGGCAGGCGAGCTATGGCTACACCTTC.

Concerning this clonotype itself: This CDR3 fails to terminate in the conserved phenylalanine or tryptophan, so it likely reflects a read error. The rearrangement joins TRBV15 to TRBJ1-5; D is possibly TRBD1 (6 bases). Trimming pared 5 bases from V and 5 bases from J, leaving 10 bases between. This CDR3 has 13 amino acids. Germline-derived CDR1 and CDR2 are LNHNV and YYDKDF (reference sequence). The CDR3 nucleotides are TGTGCCACCAGCGGAGGACAGTATCAGCCCCAGCATTCT. Encoded protein: CATSGGQYQPQHS.

The chain couples TRBV7-9 to TRBJ2-2; TRBD2 aligns across 7 bases. The CDR3 has 17 residues. V dropped 4 bases and J dropped 1; count of bases not matched to a gene: 9. Germline CDR1 reads SEHNR; CDR2 reads FQNEAQ (reference sequence). This chain's CDR3 is CASSSDWAGENTGELFF. DNA of the CDR3: TGTGCCAGCAGCTCGGACTGGGCGGGGGAGAACACCGGGGAGCTGTTTTTT.

This clonotype was seen at least ten times. The V call is TRBV28, the J call TRBJ2-4; D gene uncertain. Germline V gene lookup returns CDR1 MDHEN and CDR2 SYDVKM. There are 15 residues in the CDR3. V lost 3 bases and J lost 0, with 9 bases in between. The CDR3 nucleotides read TGTGCCAGCAGTTTTGCCCCCCTAGCCAAAAACATTCAGTACTTC. It specifies CASSFAPLAKNIQYF.

J is TRBJ1-1 and V is TRBV11-2; D remains ambiguous. V was cut by 0 bases and J by 10 bases, with 12 bases left in between. The CDR3 contains 13 residues. The germline gives CDR1 SGHAT, CDR2 FQNNGV. Written as DNA, the CDR3 is TGTGCCAGCAGCTTAGATTTTGGATCTGTAGCTTTCTTT. Protein product: CASSLDFGSVAFF.

The CDR3 DNA sequence: TGTGCCAGCAGCCCAGAGAAGGGAGGATATCAGCCCCAGCATTTT. This codes for CASSPEKGGYQPQHF. V gene TRBV7-2 combines with J gene TRBJ1-5; D is undetermined. The CDR3 runs 15 residues. V dropped 5 bases and J dropped 5 bases, with 16 bases sitting between them. Germline V gene sequence: CDR1 SGHTA, CDR2 FQGNSA. Complete variable domain (other parts from reference TRBV7-2 and TRBJ1-5): GAGVSQSPSNKVTEKGKDVELRCDPISGHTALYWYRQSLGQGLEFLIYFQGNSAPDKSGLPSDRFSAERTGGSVSTLTIQRTQQEDSAVYLCASSPEKGGYQPQHFGDGTRLSIL.

The table lists this clonotype with a few counts. The chain combines TRBV7-2 with TRBJ1-2; D is unclear. CDR3 length: 14 residues. The germline CDR1 and CDR2 sequences are SGHTA and FQGNSA. V was pared by 5 bases and J by 5 bases, with 15 bases between. Here the CDR3 DNA reads TGTGCCAGCAGCCTATCCTCCTTGGGGTATGGCTACACCTTC. Translating it yields CASSLSSLGYGYTF. Full variable domain (remainder filled in from reference TRBV7-2 and TRBJ1-2): GAGVSQSPSNKVTEKGKDVELRCDPISGHTALYWYRQSLGQGLEFLIYFQGNSAPDKSGLPSDRFSAERTGGSVSTLTIQRTQQEDSAVYLCASSLSSLGYGYTFGSGTRLTVV.

V is TRBV2 and J is TRBJ2-5; 7 bases align to TRBD1. Trimming took 6 bases from V and 1 from J; bases not matched to a gene: 5. Germline V gives CDR1 SNHLY, CDR2 FYNNEI. This CDR3 is 14 amino acids long. This chain's CDR3 is CASSMTGIQETQYF. The CDR3 bases are TGTGCCAGCAGCATGACAGGGATCCAAGAGACCCAGTACTTC.

The CDR3 sequence: CASSVGSGGRVDSYEQYF. The CDR3 DNA is TGTGCCAGCAGCGTGGGCTCCGGCGGGAGGGTAGACTCCTACGAGCAGTACTTC. V usage is TRBV9 and J usage is TRBJ2-7, with TRBD2 matching over 9 bases. This CDR3 is 18 amino acids long. Germline-derived CDR1 and CDR2 are SGDLS and YYNGEE. The V and J ends lost 2 bases and 0 bases, in that order; junction bases with no gene match: 12.

There are a few counts of this clonotype. The V call is TRBV5-4, the J call TRBJ1-6; D perhaps matches TRBD1 (6 bases). The CDR3 consists of 17 residues. The germline V gene encodes CDR1 SGHNT and CDR2 YYREEE (reference sequence). Trimming cost V 3 bases and J 7 bases, with 20 bases left between them. As DNA, the CDR3 is TGTGCCAGCAGCTCCCTTCCAGGGGCTAAGGTGAATTCACCCCTCCACTTT. This gives the protein CASSSLPGAKVNSPLHF.

The table lists this clonotype with a few counts. The V and J genes are TRBV19 and TRBJ1-1; D is perhaps TRBD1 (6 bases). The CDR3 has 13 residues. V was pared by 6 bases and J by 7 bases, with 15 bases between. Germline CDR1 and CDR2: LNHDA and SQIVND (reference sequence). CDR3 residues: CASSPITGLEAFF. The CDR3 DNA reads TGTGCCAGTAGCCCCATTACAGGGCTTGAAGCTTTCTTT.

V usage is TRBV7-8 and J usage is TRBJ2-5; possibly TRBD1 for D (5 bases). Trimming took 1 base from V and 5 from J, leaving 17 bases between them. CDR1 is SGHVS and CDR2 is FQNEAQ in the germline V gene. The CDR3 spans 16 residues. CDR3 nucleotides: TGTGCCAGCAGCTTAGATGGCAGGGAAATTTTGGAGACCCAGTACTTC. It translates to CASSLDGREILETQYF.

The chain employs TRBV7-2 and TRBJ2-7, with TRBD2 matching 11 bases. Germline loops: CDR1 SGHTA, CDR2 FQGNSA. CDR3 size: 14 residues. Trimming removed 10 bases from V and 4 bases from J; junction bases left unmatched: 9. CDR3 protein: CATTLAGDRYEQYF. The CDR3 DNA reads as TGTGCCACCACACTAGCGGGGGACCGGTACGAGCAGTACTTC. The variable domain in full, completed from reference TRBV7-2 and TRBJ2-7, reads GAGVSQSPSNKVTEKGKDVELRCDPISGHTALYWYRQSLGQGLEFLIYFQGNSAPDKSGLPSDRFSAERTGGSVSTLTIQRTQQEDSAVYLCATTLAGDRYEQYFGPGTRLTVT.

The chain is built from TRBV7-2 and TRBJ2-1; tentative D call: TRBD2 (5 bases). The CDR3 runs 16 residues. Between the trimmed V and J ends, which lost 1 base and 2 bases, there was a span of 12 bases. Germline V gene lookup returns CDR1 SGHTA and CDR2 FQGNSA. The CDR3 reads CASSLGDGLAYNEQFF. CDR3 nucleotides: TGTGCCAGCAGCTTAGGTGACGGACTTGCCTACAATGAGCAGTTCTTC. The full variable domain, with the rest looked up from reference TRBV7-2 and TRBJ2-1, is GAGVSQSPSNKVTEKGKDVELRCDPISGHTALYWYRQSLGQGLEFLIYFQGNSAPDKSGLPSDRFSAERTGGSVSTLTIQRTQQEDSAVYLCASSLGDGLAYNEQFFGPGTRLTVL.

This clonotype was picked up a small number of times. The rearrangement uses TRBV5-1 and TRBJ2-7; D ambiguous. The CDR3 spans 13 residues. From germline, CDR1 is SGHRS and CDR2 YFSETQ. V lost 4 bases to trimming and J lost 2 bases, with 10 bases between them. The CDR3 DNA sequence: TGCGCCAGCAGCGAGGACGAGACCTACGAGCAGTACTTC. Protein sequence: CASSEDETYEQYF.

The chain couples TRBV10-3 to TRBJ1-1, with D tentatively TRBD1 (5 bases). The germline V gene has CDR1 ENHRY and CDR2 SYGVKD. The CDR3 length is 13 residues. The V gene lost 7 bases and the J gene lost 0 bases, with 9 bases spanning the gap. The CDR3: CAITGGLNTEAFF. The CDR3 bases are TGTGCCATCACCGGGGGGTTGAACACTGAAGCTTTCTTT.

This clonotype showed up just a few times. This chain connects TRBV15 to TRBJ2-3; no clear D gene. Germline values: CDR1 LNHNV, CDR2 YYDKDF (reference sequence). Trimming cost V 1 base and J 4 bases, with 15 bases left between them. The CDR3 is 16 amino acids. CDR3 nucleotides: TGTGCCACCAGCAGAGCGGGCAGCTCTGGCCCAGATACGCAGTATTTT. The encoded protein is CATSRAGSSGPDTQYF.

A few counts support this clonotype. The J gene is TRBJ1-1, the V gene TRBV29-1; TRBD1 aligns across 7 bases. With V trimmed by 2 bases and J by 1 base, 4 bases remained unmatched. Germline-derived CDR1 and CDR2 are SQVTM and ANQGSEA. CDR3 length equals 14 residues. CDR3 sequence: CSVERGQANTEAFF. As DNA, the CDR3 is TGCAGCGTTGAAAGAGGACAGGCGAACACTGAAGCTTTCTTT.